This T cell receptor beta chain was captured by sequencing in a study of cytomegalovirus exposure and HLA in healthy donors. Notes on the study in general: Three CMV-associated chains were confirmed in vitro to be specific for CMV antigens. Some highly shared sequence variants likely arose as a pipeline artifact. Associated with cytomegalovirus, according to the listing, were around 160 TCR beta chains.

As regards this clone: The antigen is not known.

60 Vbeta and 13 Jbeta primers were used in PCR. In the original processing: The count from a later analysis was 60 million to 85 million unique TCR beta chains, about 10 million of them shared. Sequencing was performed with immunoSEQ multiplex PCR; in TCRdb, only in-frame clones are kept and a portion is missing. The V and J calls and clone size come from that table; D and trimming were worked out from the DNA. The table for this sample gives about 60,000 clones. The TCR was taken from a boy younger than 18 in good health and CMV-seronegative. The material sequenced was PBMCs.

CDR3 sequence: CASRGPDRDRAYEQYF. The DNA of the CDR3 is TGTGCCAGCAGAGGACCGGACCGGGACAGAGCCTACGAGCAGTACTTC. The chain uses TRBV2 and TRBJ2-7, with 7 bases aligning to TRBD1. The CDR3 consists of 16 residues. Per germline, CDR1 SNHLY and CDR2 FYNNEI. The V and J ends lost 6 bases and 2 bases, in that order; junction bases with no gene match: 13. Looking up the rest from reference TRBV2 and TRBJ2-7 gives the full variable domain: EPEVTQTPSHQVTQMGQEVILRCVPISNHLYFYWYRQILGQKVEFLVSFYNNEISEKSEIFDDQFSVERPDGSNFTLKIRSTKLEDSAMYFCASRGPDRDRAYEQYFGPGTRLTVT.